The 23 T cell receptor beta chains given below trace back to one sample, sequenced in a study of CD8+CD57+ T cells in acquired aplastic anemia. Patients picked for sequencing had shown CD8+CD57+ cell expansion detected by flow cytometry. Genomic DNA was employed as the template in profiling TCR beta VDJ and CDR3. TCRdb used MiXCR to reprocess the reads, holding one entry per CDR3 protein. The table records 150,000 to 200,000 distinct CDR3 sequences, around 48% of them present only once. The sequenced sample was sorted CD4+, CD8+, or CD8+CD57+ T cells (not recorded which) from PBMCs. These receptors were taken from a human donor with aplastic anemia.

The chain has TRBV29-1 and TRBJ1-2; 12 bases are shared with TRBD1. V was pared by 6 bases and J by 7 bases, with 15 bases of the junction left unmatched. The CDR3 contains 16 residues. The germline V gene encodes CDR1 SQVTM and CDR2 ANQGSEA. The CDR3 here is CSVVPAGEGQGAGYTF. As DNA, the CDR3 is TGCAGCGTCGTGCCAGCTGGGGAGGGACAGGGGGCTGGCTACACCTTC.

The chain has TRBV24-1 and TRBJ2-1; TRBD2 agrees at 7 bases. CDR3 length equals 14 residues. The trim removed 5 bases at V and 10 bases at J, leaving 10 bases unmatched. CDR1 and CDR2 from the germline V gene are KGHDR and SFDVKD. CDR3: CATSGAGALSEQFF. CDR3 DNA: TGTGCCACCAGTGGTGCGGGAGCCCTCAGCGAGCAGTTCTTC.

This clonotype was seen more than once but under ten times. The CDR3 DNA sequence: TGTGCCAGCAGCCGAACTGGAGAGACCCAGTACTTC. Its translation: CASSRTGETQYF. The chain joins TRBV7-9 to TRBJ2-5, with D unresolved. Trimming removed 5 bases at V and 4 bases at J, with 8 bases between. This CDR3 region has 12 residues. In germline, CDR1 is SEHNR, CDR2 FQNEAQ (reference sequence).

Concerning this clonotype: Because the CDR3 is missing its conserved closing phenylalanine or tryptophan, this is likely a read error. CDR3 bases: TGTGCCACCAGTGACCCGACAGCTCCAGGGACCCAGTACTCC. Translated, it gives CATSDPTAPGTQYS. The V gene is TRBV24-1, the J gene TRBJ2-5, with D maybe TRBD1 (5 bases). The germline gives CDR1 KGHDR, CDR2 SFDVKD. V lost 4 bases, J lost 7 bases, and 15 bases lay in between. CDR3 length: 14 amino acids.

This chain connects TRBV12-3 or TRBV12-4 to TRBJ1-1; D might be TRBD1 (5 bases). The ends were cut back, 2 bases at V and 8 bases at J, with 12 bases in the middle. This CDR3 spans 13 amino acids. CDR3 in DNA: TGTGCCAGCAGTTTAAGCAGGGTTTCGGAAGCTTTCTTT. Translating it yields CASSLSRVSEAFF.

This clonotype was recorded many times. CDR3 DNA sequence: TGTGCCTGGAATAATGTGAACACTGAAGCTTTCTTT. Encoded protein: CAWNNVNTEAFF. The V call is TRBV30, the J call TRBJ1-1; D uncertain. The germline V gene has CDR1 GTSNPN and CDR2 SVGIG (reference sequence). Trimming shortened V by 4 bases and J by 0 bases, and 6 bases separated the two germline ends. This CDR3 has 12 amino acids.

The rearrangement uses TRBV2 and TRBJ2-5; the D gene is possibly TRBD2 (5 bases). With 6 bases removed from V and 3 bases from J, the gap between germline ends came to 8 bases. The CDR3 has 12 residues. Germline CDR1 SNHLY, CDR2 FYNNEI. DNA for the CDR3: TGTGCCAGCAGCGGACTGGAAGAGACCCAGTACTTC. Translated: CASSGLEETQYF.

This clonotype was seen just once. The chain carries TRBV11-2 and TRBJ2-3; 13 bases fit TRBD2. CDR1 and CDR2 (germline): SGHAT, FQNNGV. The CDR3 has 16 residues. Trimming took 5 bases from V and 7 from J; bases not matched to a gene: 9. CDR3: CASSATSGGETHTQYF. DNA for the CDR3: TGTGCCAGCAGCGCTACTAGCGGGGGGGAAACCCATACGCAGTATTTT.

This clonotype appeared once. The CDR3 DNA reads as TGCAGTGCTAGCGGGGGGGCGAAAAACGAGCAGTACTTC. Amino acid sequence: CSASGGAKNEQYF. The chain has TRBV20-1 and TRBJ2-7, with 8 bases matching TRBD2. The germline CDR1 and CDR2 sequences are DFQATT and SNEGSKA (reference sequence). The junction had 6 bases not matched to a gene; V was cut back by 3 bases and J by 5 bases. The CDR3 consists of 13 residues.

This clonotype was picked up many times. The rearrangement links TRBV19 to TRBJ1-1, with D possibly matching TRBD1 (5 bases). V lost 3 bases and J 0 bases, leaving 8 bases between the germline ends. The CDR3 totals 14 residues. Looked up from germline, CDR1 is LNHDA and CDR2 is SQIVND (reference sequence). CDR3 amino acids: CASSIRQMNTEAFF. CDR3 in DNA: TGTGCCAGTAGTATTAGACAGATGAACACTGAAGCTTTCTTT.

In this sample, this clonotype turned up many times. The chain couples TRBV12-3 or TRBV12-4 to TRBJ2-7, with D possibly matching TRBD2 (6 bases). The CDR3 spans 14 residues. Trimming cost V 1 base and J 6 bases, with 13 bases left between them. In nucleotides, the CDR3 is TGTGCCAGCAGTTTAGACGGGAGCGTCCTCGAGCAGTACTTC. Residues: CASSLDGSVLEQYF.

The rearrangement links TRBV7-9 to TRBJ2-5; D might be TRBD2 (6 bases). This CDR3 has 12 amino acids. Per the germline V gene, CDR1 is SEHNR and CDR2 is FQNEAQ (reference sequence). Trimming cost V 5 bases and J 3 bases, with 7 bases left between them. CDR3 in DNA: TGTGCCAGCAGCCCTAGCGAAGAGACCCAGTACTTC. Translating gives CASSPSEETQYF.

This clonotype has at least ten counts. The genes are TRBV19 and TRBJ1-5; TRBD1 might be the D (6 bases). V lost 7 bases, J lost 2 bases, and 24 bases lay in between. This CDR3 spans 18 amino acids. Germline V lookup: CDR1 LNHDA, CDR2 SQIVND (reference sequence). The CDR3 bases are TGTGCCAGTAATAGTGCGCCCTCAGTCGCAGGGGGCAATCAGCCCCAGCATTTT. Amino acids: CASNSAPSVAGGNQPQHF.

Here the CDR3 DNA reads TGCAGTGCCCGGGACAGCTCCCCGCTGCCAACTAATGAAAAACTGTTTTTT. This codes for CSARDSSPLPTNEKLFF. The chain employs TRBV20-1 and TRBJ1-4; 7 nucleotides align to TRBD1. V shed 6 bases and J 0 bases; nucleotides not matched to a gene: 13. Germline assignment: CDR1 DFQATT and CDR2 SNEGSKA (reference sequence). CDR3 length: 17 residues.

This clonotype was seen ten or more times. The V and J genes are TRBV12-3 or TRBV12-4 and TRBJ1-2; a possible D gene is TRBD1 (6 bases). The CDR3 contains 17 residues. Between the trimmed V and J ends, which lost 6 bases and 2 bases, there was a span of 22 bases. The CDR3 sequence: CASSRERDTLRNYGYTF. In nucleotides, the CDR3 is TGTGCCAGCAGCCGAGAGAGGGACACCTTAAGGAACTATGGCTACACCTTC.

The J gene is TRBJ1-4, the V gene TRBV6-2 or TRBV6-3; D may be TRBD1 (5 bases). The CDR3 has 18 residues. V lost 0 bases to trimming and J lost 0 bases, with 14 bases between them. CDR1 and CDR2 from the germline V gene are MNHEY and SVGEGT. The chain's CDR3 is CASSYSSKGLPTNEKLFF. The CDR3 DNA follows: TGTGCCAGCAGTTACTCGAGTAAGGGGCTCCCAACTAATGAAAAACTGTTTTTT.

This clonotype was seen at least ten times. The rearrangement joins TRBV19 to TRBJ1-3, with 7 bases fitting TRBD1. Trimming at V came to 8 bases and at J to 8 bases, leaving 12 bases not matched to a gene. Per germline, CDR1 LNHDA and CDR2 SQIVND (reference sequence). CDR3 length: 14 amino acids. The CDR3 DNA reads TGTGCCAGTCTGGACAGGCCGTCGGGAGACACCATATATTTT. Protein product: CASLDRPSGDTIYF.

This clonotype is medium-sized within its sample. This chain uses TRBV10-3 with TRBJ1-1; D is ambiguous. This CDR3 region has 12 residues. The V gene's germline CDR1 is ENHRY and CDR2 SYGVKD. V was cut by 6 bases and J by 5 bases, with 10 bases left in between. CDR3 loop: CAISALGTEAFF. CDR3 bases: TGTGCCATCAGCGCCCTTGGGACTGAAGCTTTCTTT.

This clonotype was recorded a few times. This chain uses TRBV10-3 with TRBJ1-1; D gene uncertain. Germline values: CDR1 ENHRY, CDR2 SYGVKD. This CDR3 region has 13 residues. Trimming pared 0 bases from V and 5 bases from J, leaving 7 bases between. CDR3 sequence (DNA): TGTGCCATCAGTGAGTCGCCTCGGACTGAAGCTTTCTTT. This sequence encodes CAISESPRTEAFF.

This clonotype came up many times. CDR3 region: CASSEGQAHWGEQFF. The CDR3 nucleotides are TGTGCCAGCAGTGAAGGGCAAGCCCATTGGGGTGAGCAGTTCTTC. This rearrangement joins TRBV6-1 to TRBJ2-1; no clear D. Germline-derived CDR1 and CDR2 are MNHNS and SASEGT. V lost 1 base, J lost 9 bases, and 16 bases lay in between. The CDR3 sequence is 15 residues long.

Comments on this clonotype: A much larger clone differs by one base, so this may be a read error. The CDR3 does not close with the conserved phenylalanine or tryptophan, likely indicating a read error. V usage is TRBV6-1 and J usage is TRBJ1-5; D is possibly TRBD1 (5 bases). Germline V CDR1 and CDR2: MNHNS, SASEGT. The CDR3 runs to 14 residues. Between the trimmed V and J ends, which lost 2 bases and 7 bases, there was a span of 12 bases. The CDR3: CASSESEGRQPQHC. The CDR3 region has the DNA TGTGCCAGCAGTGAAAGCGAGGGGAGACAGCCCCAGCATTGT.

V and J are TRBV19 and TRBJ1-1; 8 bases fit TRBD1. Germline V CDR1 and CDR2: LNHDA, SQIVND (reference sequence). Germline trimming cut 9 bases from V and 0 bases from J; bases unmatched to any gene: 6. There are 14 residues in the CDR3. In DNA form, the CDR3 reads TGTGCCAGCCTGGGGACAGGTATGAACACTGAAGCTTTCTTT. Protein product: CASLGTGMNTEAFF.

As for this clonotype: In this CDR3 the conserved last residue, phenylalanine or tryptophan, is missing, so a read error is likely. CDR3 sequence reads: CASSFSYIGGEQYL. The DNA of the CDR3 is TGTGCCAGCAGTTTCAGTTACATAGGGGGCGAGCAGTACCTC. The chain has TRBV28 and TRBJ2-7, with D perhaps matching TRBD1 (6 bases). Germline V lookup: CDR1 MDHEN, CDR2 SYDVKM. The CDR3 is made up of 14 amino acids. Trimming cost V 3 bases and J 6 bases, with 15 bases left between them.